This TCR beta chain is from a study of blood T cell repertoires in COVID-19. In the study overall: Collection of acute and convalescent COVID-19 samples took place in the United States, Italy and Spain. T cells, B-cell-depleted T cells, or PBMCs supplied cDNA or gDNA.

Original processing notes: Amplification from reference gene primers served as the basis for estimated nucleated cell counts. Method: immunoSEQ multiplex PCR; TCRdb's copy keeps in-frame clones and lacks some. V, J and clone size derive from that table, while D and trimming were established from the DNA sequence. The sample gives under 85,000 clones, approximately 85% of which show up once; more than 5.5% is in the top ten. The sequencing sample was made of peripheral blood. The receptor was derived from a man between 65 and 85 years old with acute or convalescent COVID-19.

CDR3 sequence (DNA): TGTGCCAGCACCGTGCGGGATACGCAGTATTTT. It translates to CASTVRDTQYF. The chain has TRBV28 and TRBJ2-3; D is unclear. Germline V lookup: CDR1 MDHEN, CDR2 SYDVKM. Trimming took 7 bases from V and 6 from J, leaving 8 bases between them. The CDR3 extends over 11 amino acids.